This T cell receptor (beta chain) was observed in a study of blood T cell repertoires in COVID-19. Across the whole study: From the United States, Italy and Spain came samples of acute and convalescent COVID-19. PBMCs, B-cell-depleted T cells, or T cells provided the cDNA or gDNA that made up the material.

Germline V gene lookup returns CDR1 MDHEN and CDR2 SYDVKM. Trimming cost V 2 bases and J 8 bases, with 18 bases left between them. There are 16 residues in the CDR3. Original methodology: Amplification of reference gene primers provided the estimated nucleated cell counts. Repertoires were generated with immunoSEQ multiplex PCR, while TCRdb's copy carries only in-frame clones and drops some. The V and J calls and clone size were taken over from that table, and D and trimming were inferred from the DNA. Altogether approximately 300,000 clones are present, roughly 89% being singletons, with the ten largest covering around 1.9%. Seattle-derived patients entered the study during active infection and were followed longitudinally.

V gene TRBV28 combines with J gene TRBJ1-4, with unresolved D. Sequenced input: peripheral blood. The origin of this receptor is a woman aged 25 to 39 with COVID-19, enrolled during active disease. The DNA for the CDR3 is TGTGCCAGCAGTTTAGGGATTAGAAGGGAGGAAGAAAAACTGTTTTTT. Translating gives CASSLGIRREEEKLFF.